Listed below are T cell receptor beta chains from one sample, sequenced in a study of T cell changes during pregnancy in multiple sclerosis. Assay: immunoSEQ multiplex PCR; the TCRdb copy retains only in-frame clones and omits some. The top ten hold less than 2% of the sample, which has 85,000 to 100,000 clones, more than 85% seen once. The input for sequencing was peripheral blood, taken in the first trimester of pregnancy. Receptors were obtained from a female donor with multiple sclerosis, enrolled in a pregnancy study. Both conserved end residues are trimmed from each CDR3. Clone size is stated in some rows and not others, as once, few, many or a class when expanded.

cdr3_aa	clone_size	v_call	j_call
ASSKGTGVGYGYT	-	TRBV9	TRBJ1-2
ASSQDLVRSIPNEQF	-	TRBV4-3	TRBJ2-1
ASSPTHGGVGNTIY	-	TRBV7-8	TRBJ1-3
ASSLGPHNEQF	-	TRBV13	TRBJ2-1
ASSPPGGLATNEKLF	-	TRBV27	TRBJ1-4
AWSQGAPNTGELF	-	TRBV30	TRBJ2-2
ASSLQSSGTGELF	-	TRBV7-9	TRBJ2-2
ASRPGSSGRSRSGANVLT	-	TRBV7-3	TRBJ2-6
ASSLQAAEAF	-	TRBV18	TRBJ1-1
ASRRGQGASSGANVLT	-	TRBV19	TRBJ2-6
AWNGLAEHLAKNIQY	-	TRBV30	TRBJ2-4
ASSPAGLATYNEQF	-	TRBV5-1	TRBJ2-1
ASSLTPGTGLNTIY	-	TRBV11-2	TRBJ1-3
ASSQAWTDGYT	-	TRBV4-2	TRBJ1-2
ASSRTGWGSLEQF	-	TRBV6-5	TRBJ2-1
AWSSARTDTQY	-	TRBV30	TRBJ2-3
ASSYRGPVTEAF	-	TRBV6-5	TRBJ1-1
ASSPLGREGMNTEAF	once	TRBV5-4	TRBJ1-1
ARSLGQGTRETQY	-	TRBV5-3	TRBJ2-5
ASSFRGQGTDTQY	-	TRBV4-3	TRBJ2-3
AWNPISQETQY	-	TRBV30	TRBJ2-5
ASKVDRGNEKLF	few	TRBV19	TRBJ1-4
AGLAGGPNEQF	-	TRBV30	TRBJ2-1
ASSQGGLREQY	-	TRBV27	TRBJ2-7
SVGGGLRVAGVADTQY	-	TRBV29-1	TRBJ2-3
ASSITGGGTEAF	-	TRBV27	TRBJ1-1
ASSWDLNSYNEQF	-	TRBV5-1	TRBJ2-1
AWSLGTGGYYGYT	-	TRBV30	TRBJ1-2
ASSLGQGALEQY	-	TRBV11-2	TRBJ2-7
ASSSPGLASEQY	-	TRBV7-9	TRBJ2-7
ASSTSRTVNTGELF	-	TRBV28	TRBJ2-2
ASTGTSGPNNEQF	few	TRBV6-6	TRBJ2-1
SVEGQPGEQY	-	TRBV29-1	TRBJ2-7
ASSLAGGYT	-	TRBV5-1	TRBJ1-2
ASSPGTSGRTTDTQY	-	TRBV5-1	TRBJ2-3
ASSRTRETQY	-	TRBV19	TRBJ2-5
ASSEAGGREAF	many	TRBV2	TRBJ1-1